The rows below give T cell receptor beta chains drawn from one sample of a study of cytotoxic CD8 clonotypes in ibrutinib-treated CLL. Sequencing was performed with immunoSEQ multiplex PCR; in TCRdb, only in-frame clones are kept and a portion is missing. The data contain some 50,000 clones, 45% to 60% of them singletons. The sample was PBMCs, taken after 24 months of ibrutinib treatment. All receptors derive from a human donor with chronic lymphocytic leukemia. CDR3s include the opening cysteine and the closing phenylalanine or tryptophan. A D gene is named only where the DNA matches it firmly. Rows give clone size only sometimes, using once, few, many, or a class for an expanded clone.

v_gene	abundance	d_gene	j_gene	len	CDR3aa	CDR3nt
TRBV4-1	-	-	TRBJ1-2	13	CASSQQGTYGYTF	TGCGCCAGCAGCCAACAGGGGACTTATGGCTACACCTTC
TRBV29-1	-	TRBD1	TRBJ2-3	14	CSGGQGWSTDTQYF	TGCAGCGGGGGACAGGGTTGGAGCACAGATACGCAGTATTTT
TRBV29-1	-	TRBD1	TRBJ1-5	13	CSRTGYNNQPQHF	TGCAGCCGGACAGGTTACAACAATCAGCCCCAGCATTTT
TRBV6-1	-	-	TRBJ1-5	15	CASSDGAAGNQPQHF	TGTGCCAGCAGTGATGGGGCCGCAGGCAATCAGCCCCAGCATTTT
TRBV6-1	-	-	TRBJ2-7	11	CASSYGREQYF	TGTGCCAGCAGTTATGGACGGGAGCAGTACTTC
TRBV4-1	-	TRBD1	TRBJ2-3	15	CASSPGDRLTDTQYF	TGCGCCAGCAGCCCGGGGGACAGGTTAACAGATACGCAGTATTTT
TRBV2	-	-	TRBJ1-4	15	CASTYLRGDSEKLFF	TGTGCCAGCACCTACTTAAGGGGGGATAGTGAAAAACTGTTTTTT
TRBV13	-	TRBD1	TRBJ2-1	13	CASSSAGTGEQFF	TGTGCCAGCAGCTCCGCTGGGACAGGCGAGCAGTTCTTC
TRBV19	few	-	TRBJ2-7	13	CASGGGYYYEQYF	TGTGCCAGTGGAGGGGGATACTACTACGAGCAGTACTTC
TRBV25-1	-	TRBD1	TRBJ2-3	17	CASSELGTGPNTDTQYF	TGTGCCAGCAGTGAATTAGGGACAGGCCCTAACACAGATACGCAGTATTTT
TRBV10-3	few	-	TRBJ2-3	15	CAISVREPSTDTQYF	TGTGCCATCAGTGTCAGGGAGCCTAGCACAGATACGCAGTATTTT
TRBV5-1	few	-	TRBJ2-3	13	CASSPKLLDTQYF	TGCGCCAGCAGCCCGAAACTCCTGGATACGCAGTATTTT
TRBV10-3	-	-	TRBJ2-7	14	CAISESGSSYEQYF	TGTGCCATCAGTGAGTCTGGCAGCTCCTACGAGCAGTACTTC
TRBV6-5	-	-	TRBJ1-1	13	CASSLGRNTEAFF	TGTGCCAGCAGTCTTGGTAGGAACACTGAAGCTTTCTTT
TRBV5-8	-	-	TRBJ1-6	17	CASSFSSRAKGNSPLHF	TGTGCCAGCAGCTTCTCGAGCAGGGCAAAAGGCAATTCACCCCTCCACTTT
TRBV6-1	few	-	TRBJ1-6	14	CASSGDTYNSPLHF	TGTGCCAGCAGTGGGGACACCTATAATTCACCCCTCCACTTT
TRBV9	many	TRBD2	TRBJ2-7	16	CASSVGLADPAWEQYF	TGTGCCAGCAGCGTAGGGCTAGCGGACCCCGCCTGGGAGCAGTACTTC
TRBV7-9	-	-	TRBJ1-3	17	CASSPPGTTVSGNTIYF	TGTGCCAGCAGCCCACCTGGGACAACAGTCTCTGGAAACACCATATATTTT
TRBV5-6	-	TRBD1	TRBJ1-6	14	CASSVNRGNSPLHF	TGTGCCAGCAGCGTTAACAGGGGAAATTCACCCCTCCACTTT
TRBV11-2	few	TRBD1	TRBJ2-1	14	CASSSPGGGNEQFF	TGTGCCAGCAGCTCCCCAGGGGGCGGAAATGAGCAGTTCTTC
TRBV19	-	-	TRBJ1-1	14	CASQDSKMNTEAFF	TGTGCCAGCCAAGACAGCAAAATGAACACTGAAGCTTTCTTT